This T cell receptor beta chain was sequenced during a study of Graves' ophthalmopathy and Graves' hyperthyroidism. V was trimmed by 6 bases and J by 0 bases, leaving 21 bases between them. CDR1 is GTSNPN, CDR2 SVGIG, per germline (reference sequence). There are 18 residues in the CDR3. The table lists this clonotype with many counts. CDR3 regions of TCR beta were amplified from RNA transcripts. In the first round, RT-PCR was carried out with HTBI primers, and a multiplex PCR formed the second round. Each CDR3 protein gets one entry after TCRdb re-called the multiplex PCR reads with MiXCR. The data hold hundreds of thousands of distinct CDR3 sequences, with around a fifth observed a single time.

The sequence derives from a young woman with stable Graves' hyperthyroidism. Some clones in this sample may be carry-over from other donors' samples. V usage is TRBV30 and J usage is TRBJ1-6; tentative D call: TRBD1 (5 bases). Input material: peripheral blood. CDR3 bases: TGTGCCTGCCCTCGTTTGGGGCTCCCGAGCTCCTATAATTCACCCCTCCACTTT. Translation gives CACPRLGLPSSYNSPLHF.